The 17 T cell receptor beta chains below were found in one sample sequenced in a study of cytomegalovirus exposure and HLA in healthy donors. Use of 60 Vbeta and 13 Jbeta primers characterized the PCR. Some clones are missing from TCRdb's copy, which holds only in-frame ones; the method was immunoSEQ multiplex PCR. The table includes 60,000 to 80,000 clones, less than 85% detected once. The material sequenced was PBMCs. The source of these receptors is a woman aged 25 to 39 in good health and CMV-seronegative.

This clone was recorded only once. The rearrangement joins TRBV7-9 to TRBJ1-1, with D perhaps matching TRBD1 (5 bases). The germline CDR1 and CDR2 sequences are SEHNR and FQNEAQ (reference sequence). The V gene lost 5 bases and the J gene lost 1 base, with 11 bases spanning the gap. The CDR3 has 14 residues. CDR3 residues: CASSDRGGNTEAFF. CDR3 DNA sequence: TGTGCCAGCAGCGACCGCGGGGGGAACACTGAAGCTTTCTTT. Supplemented by reference TRBV7-9 and TRBJ1-1, the full variable domain reads DTGVSQNPRHKITKRGQNVTFRCDPISEHNRLYWYRQTLGQGPEFLTYFQNEAQLEKSRLLSDRFSAERPKGSFSTLEIQRTEQGDSAMYLCASSDRGGNTEAFFGQGTRLTVV.

The V gene is TRBV6-1, the J gene TRBJ2-7, with 11 bases that match TRBD2. V was pared by 6 bases and J by 3 bases, with 4 bases of the junction left unmatched. This CDR3 spans 14 amino acids. CDR1 MNHNS and CDR2 SASEGT come from the germline V gene. The chain's CDR3 is CASSLAGGRYEQYV. The CDR3 nucleotides are TGTGCCAGCAGCCTAGCGGGAGGACGCTACGAGCAGTACGTC.

This clone was found a few times. This chain joins TRBV5-6 and TRBJ1-2, with TRBD1 identical over 7 bases. Trimming cost V 2 bases and J 8 bases; bases outside gene matches: 6. The CDR3 covers 13 residues. Germline-derived CDR1 and CDR2 are SGHDT and YYEEEE. For the CDR3, the DNA is TGTGCCAGCAGCTTATACAGGGGTGGAGGCTACACCTTC. It encodes CASSLYRGGGYTF.

CDR3 in DNA: TGTGCCACCAGCAGGCACAGGGATGACACTGAAGCTTTCTTT. This sequence encodes CATSRHRDDTEAFF. J is TRBJ1-1 and V is TRBV15; a weak D match, TRBD1 (6 bases). Germline V lookup: CDR1 LNHNV, CDR2 YYDKDF (reference sequence). V was clipped by 3 bases and J by 3 bases, with 11 bases between them. The CDR3 covers 14 residues.

This clone was seen once. The chain links TRBV5-1 to TRBJ2-7, with TRBD2 matching over 11 bases. This CDR3 has 15 residues. Germline values: CDR1 SGHRS, CDR2 YFSETQ. V trimming: 2 bases; J trimming: 3 bases; junction bases outside the gene matches: 4. As DNA, the CDR3 is TGCGCCAGCAGCTTCGGGACTAGCGGCCTCTACGAGCAGTACTTC. It is translated as CASSFGTSGLYEQYF. The full variable domain, its missing parts supplied by reference TRBV5-1 and TRBJ2-7, is KAGVTQTPRYLIKTRGQQVTLSCSPISGHRSVSWYQQTPGQGLQFLFEYFSETQRNKGNFPGRFSGRQFSNSRSEMNVSTLELGDSALYLCASSFGTSGLYEQYFGPGTRLTVT.

This clone was seen a handful of times. CDR3 bases: TGTGCCAGCAGTCGGACTGTCTACGAGCAGTACTTC. Residues: CASSRTVYEQYF. The V and J genes are TRBV14 and TRBJ2-7; D possibly corresponds to TRBD2 (5 bases). CDR1 and CDR2 (germline): SGHDN, FVKESK. This CDR3 is built from 12 residues. Trimming removed 6 bases at V and 3 bases at J, with 9 bases between.

The chain links TRBV30 to TRBJ1-5; 9 bases match TRBD1. The CDR3 loop spans 14 amino acids. V shed 2 bases and J 2 bases; nucleotides not matched to a gene: 1. From germline, CDR1 is GTSNPN and CDR2 SVGIG (reference sequence). This CDR3 reads CAWSRTGGNQPQHF. The CDR3 DNA follows: TGTGCCTGGAGTCGGACAGGGGGCAATCAGCCCCAGCATTTT.

The table lists this clone with a few counts. This chain connects TRBV28 to TRBJ1-3, with D maybe TRBD1 (5 bases). Trimming pared 3 bases from V and 2 bases from J, leaving 8 bases between. The CDR3 is 14 residues long. Germline lookup yields CDR1 MDHEN and CDR2 SYDVKM. Written as DNA, the CDR3 is TGTGCCAGCAGTTTCTCAGGGACTGGAAACACCATATATTTT. Its translation is CASSFSGTGNTIYF.

The chain carries TRBV7-9 and TRBJ2-3; 10 nucleotides agree with TRBD2. V shed 5 bases and J 3 bases; nucleotides not matched to a gene: 8. Germline assignment: CDR1 SEHNR and CDR2 FQNEAQ (reference sequence). The CDR3 runs 16 residues. The CDR3 reads CASSPLAGDGTDTQYF. The CDR3 nucleotides read TGTGCCAGCAGCCCCCTAGCGGGAGACGGGACAGATACGCAGTATTTT.

A remark on this clone: The junction and the germline gene differ at one end; a read error may be behind it. This CDR3 is CAGSERRTGGRETQYF. In nucleotides, the CDR3 is TGTGCCGGCAGTGAACGGAGGACAGGGGGAAGAGAGACCCAGTACTTC. The chain employs TRBV6-1 and TRBJ2-5; 10 bases map to TRBD1. The CDR3 totals 16 residues. The V gene's germline CDR1 is MNHNS and CDR2 SASEGT.

The J gene is TRBJ1-5, the V gene TRBV6-1; D ambiguous. V was clipped by 11 bases and J by 4 bases, with 15 bases between them. The CDR3 covers 13 residues. From germline, CDR1 is MNHNS and CDR2 SASEGT. The CDR3 sequence: CAGSIDGNQPQHF. CDR3 nucleotide sequence: TGTGCCGGGTCGATCGACGGGAATCAGCCCCAGCATTTT.

The rearrangement links TRBV30 to TRBJ2-7; TRBD1 matches 7 bases. CDR3 length: 11 amino acids. The V and J ends lost 3 bases and 7 bases, in that order; junction bases with no gene match: 3. CDR1 is GTSNPN and CDR2 is SVGIG in the germline V gene (reference sequence). The chain's CDR3 is CAWSAGGEQYV. The CDR3 nucleotides read TGTGCCTGGAGCGCAGGGGGAGAGCAGTACGTC.

The chain is built from TRBV21-1 and TRBJ2-7; the table names TRBD2, a call not compared with the DNA. TRBV21-1 is tagged as a pseudogene. The CDR3 loop spans 16 amino acids. The chain's CDR3 is CASSERLAGGPNEQYF. CDR3 sequence (DNA): TGTGCCAGCAGCGAGCGACTAGCGGGAGGGCCCAACGAGCAGTACTTC.

This rearrangement joins TRBV5-1 to TRBJ2-5, with D tentatively TRBD1 (6 bases). V was clipped by 0 bases and J by 2 bases, with 8 bases between them. Germline CDR1 reads SGHRS; CDR2 reads YFSETQ. The CDR3 totals 14 residues. DNA of the CDR3: TGCGCCAGCAGCTTGGTGCAGGGGCAAGAGACCCAGTACTTC. As protein: CASSLVQGQETQYF.

The V gene is TRBV7-3, the J gene TRBJ2-1; 7 nucleotides align to TRBD2. CDR3 size: 15 residues. Trimming cost V 5 bases and J 13 bases; bases outside gene matches: 17. Germline-derived CDR1 and CDR2 are SGHTA and FQGTGA. The CDR3 loop is CASSRGGSDRDSQFF. CDR3 DNA sequence: TGTGCCAGCAGCCGGGGAGGGAGTGACCGGGACTCACAGTTCTTC.

The chain joins TRBV6-1 to TRBJ2-2, with a weak D call TRBD2 (6 bases). Germline V gene sequence: CDR1 MNHNS, CDR2 SASEGT. The V gene lost 4 bases and the J gene lost 1 base, with 16 bases spanning the gap. The CDR3 length is 17 residues. The CDR3 coding sequence is TGTGCCAGCAGTGTGGGACTTCGAACTATGAACACCGGGGAGCTGTTTTTT. Translating it yields CASSVGLRTMNTGELFF.

The chain carries TRBV28 and TRBJ1-5; D is possibly TRBD1 (5 bases). Between the trimmed V and J ends, which lost 3 bases and 5 bases, there was a span of 14 bases. The CDR3 is 15 residues long. Germline CDR1 and CDR2: MDHEN and SYDVKM. The CDR3 region is CASSLRRGLYQPQHF. DNA for the CDR3: TGTGCCAGCAGTTTGCGTAGGGGCCTTTATCAGCCCCAGCATTTT.